This TCR beta chain was captured by sequencing in a study of cytomegalovirus exposure and HLA in healthy donors. The CDR3 length is 14 residues. Germline V lookup: CDR1 SGHDT, CDR2 YYEEEE. V was clipped by 4 bases and J by 5 bases; unmatched bases: 5. General study points: Upon later analysis, HLA-associated TCR beta chains proved more clonally expanded than other, equally common chains. The authors later found most CMV-associated TCR beta chains appeared HLA-restricted. While the bulk of TCR sequences proved rare, some public TCRs turned up in many donors.

A remark on this clone: What it binds is not known.

Researchers ran the PCR with 60 Vbeta and 13 Jbeta primers. Sequenced by immunoSEQ multiplex PCR; TCRdb stores in-frame clones only, minus some. The table has 100,000 to 150,000 clones, over 70% seen once; the top ten hold about 3%. This TCR was recovered from an older woman in good health and CMV-seropositive. The source material was PBMCs. The gene calls are TRBV5-6 and TRBJ2-7; 11 nucleotides align to TRBD1. The CDR3 is CASSVGQGEDEQYF. CDR3 sequence (DNA): TGTGCCAGCAGCGTGGGACAGGGGGAAGACGAGCAGTACTTC.